Each of the 27 T cell receptor beta chains below was sequenced from the same sample in a study of breast tumors, draining lymph nodes, adjacent tissues. Samples came from axillary lymph nodes draining the breast cancer. TCRdb re-called the multiplex PCR reads through MiXCR, storing one row per CDR3 protein. The repertoire holds about 230,000 distinct CDR3 sequences, with about 30% as singletons. Sample: axillary lymph node tissue. These receptors originate from a female donor with breast cancer. Some clones in this sample may be carry-over from other donors' samples.

This clonotype has a count of ten or more. This chain uses TRBV5-6 with TRBJ1-5; D call uncertain. The CDR3 is 14 residues long. Germline V gene sequence: CDR1 SGHDT, CDR2 YYEEEE. Trimming took off 3 bases at V and 6 bases at J, with 13 bases between the two ends. Here the CDR3 DNA reads TGTGCCAGCAGCTCCTGGCTGGGTCTTCAGCCCCAGCATTTT. It is translated as CASSSWLGLQPQHF. The variable domain in full, with the rest retrieved from reference TRBV5-6 and TRBJ1-5, is DAGVTQSPTHLIKTRGQQVTLRCSPKSGHDTVSWYQQALGQGPQFIFQYYEEEERQRGNFPDRFSGHQFPNYSSELNVNALLLGDSALYLCASSSWLGLQPQHFGDGTRLSIL.

Turning to this clonotype: Sequence at one end of the junction differs from germline and may be a read error. This sequence joins TRBV5-5 and TRBJ2-3; TRBD2 matches 10 bases. CDR1 is SGHKS and CDR2 is YYEKEE in the germline V gene (reference sequence). This CDR3 is 18 amino acids long. CDR3 in amino acids: CAGSLAQAAGGGTDTQYF. The CDR3 DNA reads TGTGCCGGCAGCTTGGCACAGGCAGCGGGAGGGGGCACAGATACGCAGTATTTT.

The rearrangement links TRBV12-3 or TRBV12-4 to TRBJ2-5; no firm D call. This CDR3 is built from 13 residues. Trimming left V 6 bases short and J 2 bases short, with 10 bases between. The CDR3 loop is CASSFRPQETQYF. CDR3 nucleotide sequence: TGTGCCAGCAGCTTCCGGCCACAAGAGACCCAGTACTTC.

This sequence joins TRBV7-8 and TRBJ2-5; 13 nucleotides line up with TRBD2. V trimming: 1 base; J trimming: 1 base; junction bases outside the gene matches: 12. The V gene's germline CDR1 is SGHVS and CDR2 FQNEAQ. The CDR3 contains 20 residues. The CDR3 reads CASSLEGQGGTSGIQETQYF. Written as DNA, the CDR3 is TGTGCCAGCAGCTTAGAGGGACAGGGAGGGACTAGCGGGATCCAAGAGACCCAGTACTTC.

This clonotype was seen many times. This rearrangement joins TRBV5-1 to TRBJ2-7; no clear D gene. V was pared by 4 bases and J by 3 bases, with 11 bases between. The length of the CDR3 is 13 residues. Germline V lookup: CDR1 SGHRS, CDR2 YFSETQ. For the CDR3, the DNA is TGCGCCAGCAGCCACGGATCGTACTACGAGCAGTACTTC. This gives the protein CASSHGSYYEQYF.

The chain links TRBV12-5 to TRBJ1-3; 9 bases match TRBD1. The junction had 19 bases not matched to a gene; V was cut back by 3 bases and J by 4 bases. Looked up from germline, CDR1 is LGHNT and CDR2 is FRNRAP. The CDR3 is 20 residues long. CDR3 region: CASGFVPAIRTGAPGNTIYF. The CDR3 DNA sequence: TGTGCTAGTGGTTTCGTACCAGCTATTCGGACAGGGGCTCCCGGAAACACCATATATTTT.

This clonotype was observed at least ten times. The V call is TRBV6-5, the J call TRBJ1-2; D unresolved. The CDR3 is 16 residues long. Trimming pared 6 bases from V and 4 bases from J, leaving 21 bases between. Germline-derived CDR1 and CDR2 are MNHEY and SVGAGI. The CDR3 reads CASSPLRADLPYGYTF. CDR3 in DNA: TGTGCCAGCAGCCCACTTCGGGCCGATCTTCCCTATGGCTACACCTTC.

This clonotype was recorded a few times. This may be a read error: a much more frequent sequence differs by one nucleotide. V is TRBV4-3 and J is TRBJ1-5; D might be TRBD1 (5 bases). The germline CDR1 and CDR2 sequences are LGHNA and YSLEER. This CDR3 has 17 residues. The CDR3 sequence: CAGSQGPSGETNQPQHF. CDR3 bases: TGCGCCGGCAGCCAAGGCCCATCGGGGGAAACAAATCAGCCCCAGCATTTT.

This clonotype was observed a handful of times. The chain employs TRBV27 and TRBJ2-3; unclear D gene. Deletions cut 0 bases from V and 6 bases from J, with 4 bases between. Germline V gene data show CDR1 as MNHEY and CDR2 as SMNVEV (reference sequence). The CDR3 extends over 12 amino acids. CDR3 DNA sequence: TGTGCCAGCAGTTTATCGCCGGATACGCAGTATTTT. It yields the protein CASSLSPDTQYF.

The V call is TRBV2, the J call TRBJ1-6; a possible D gene is TRBD1 (5 bases). The CDR3 loop spans 16 amino acids. Trimming removed 1 base at V and 0 bases at J, with 7 bases between. Per germline, CDR1 SNHLY and CDR2 FYNNEI. The CDR3 region has the DNA TGTGCCAGCAGTGAAGGGGGCAGCTCCTATAATTCACCCCTCCACTTT. Translating gives CASSEGGSSYNSPLHF.

There are a few counts of this clonotype. This may arise from a read error, as a much more abundant clone is one base away. The rearrangement uses TRBV7-9 and TRBJ2-2; 10 bases are a match to TRBD2. Germline CDR1 SEHNR, CDR2 FQNEAQ (reference sequence). The CDR3 length is 19 residues. For the CDR3, the DNA is TGTGCCAGCAGCCGATGGGGAGCGGGAGGGGCCGGGAACCCCGGGGAGCTGTTTTTT. It yields the protein CASSRWGAGGAGNPGELFF.

Ten or more counts support this clonotype. V gene TRBV6-6 combines with J gene TRBJ2-1; D gene ambiguous. Germline V CDR1 and CDR2: MNHNY, SVGAGI (reference sequence). The CDR3 has 12 residues. V was clipped by 4 bases and J by 5 bases, with 6 bases between them. CDR3 sequence: CASSFGHNEQFF. The CDR3 bases are TGTGCCAGCAGTTTCGGACACAATGAGCAGTTCTTC.

About this clonotype: At one end, the junction sequence differs from germline, possibly due to a read error. The chain recombines TRBV5-1 with TRBJ2-3; D unclear. Germline loops: CDR1 SGHRS, CDR2 YFSETQ. The CDR3 has 14 amino acids. In nucleotides, the CDR3 is TGCGCCGGCAGCCCAGACGGTGCCACAGATACGCAGTATTTT. As protein: CAGSPDGATDTQYF.

The V call is TRBV19, the J call TRBJ1-6, with 9 bases fitting TRBD1. CDR3 length: 12 residues. Germline V gene data show CDR1 as LNHDA and CDR2 as SQIVND (reference sequence). CDR3 sequence: CALDRGSSPLHF. DNA for the CDR3: TGTGCGTTGGACAGGGGCAGTTCACCCCTCCACTTT.

This clonotype was detected many times. The chain is built from TRBV5-1 and TRBJ1-5, with D uncertain. The V and J ends lost 7 bases and 0 bases respectively, with 20 bases between them. The CDR3 is made up of 17 amino acids. Looked up from germline, CDR1 is SGHRS and CDR2 is YFSETQ. In DNA, the CDR3 is TGCGCCAGCGGATCTACGATTATCAACTATAGCAATCAGCCCCAGCATTTT. It is translated as CASGSTIINYSNQPQHF. The complete variable domain, with remaining parts taken from reference TRBV5-1 and TRBJ1-5, reads KAGVTQTPRYLIKTRGQQVTLSCSPISGHRSVSWYQQTPGQGLQFLFEYFSETQRNKGNFPGRFSGRQFSNSRSEMNVSTLELGDSALYLCASGSTIINYSNQPQHFGDGTRLSIL.

As for this clonotype: A read error may be the cause here, since a much bigger clone is one base away. The chain employs TRBV6-5 and TRBJ2-6, with TRBD2 matching 7 bases. The CDR3 length is 18 residues. The germline V gene encodes CDR1 MNHEY and CDR2 SVGAGI. Trimming took 4 bases from V and 4 from J; bases not matched to a gene: 13. Here the CDR3 DNA reads TGTGCCAGCAGTTCCCGGTTGGGGGGGGGAAGCGGGGCCAACGTCCTGACTTTC. Amino acid sequence: CASSSRLGGGSGANVLTF.

This clonotype was recorded many times. The CDR3 nucleotides are TGTGCCAGCAGCTTAGGCAGGGTATCGTACGAGCAGTACTTC. It codes for CASSLGRVSYEQYF. The chain joins TRBV7-2 to TRBJ2-7; D is possibly TRBD1 (5 bases). This CDR3 is 14 amino acids long. Trimming removed 1 base at V and 4 bases at J, with 11 bases between. Per germline, CDR1 SGHTA and CDR2 FQGNSA.

This clonotype appeared many times. V is TRBV2 and J is TRBJ2-7; D may correspond to TRBD1 or TRBD2 (5 bases each). Trimming took off 6 bases at V and 1 base at J, with 16 bases between the two ends. CDR1 and CDR2 (germline): SNHLY, FYNNEI. The CDR3 contains 15 residues. CDR3 in amino acids: CASRVTGTYSYEQYF. CDR3 bases: TGTGCCAGCAGGGTTACCGGGACGTATTCCTACGAGCAGTACTTC.

This clonotype was detected only a few times. This rearrangement joins TRBV4-1 to TRBJ2-3, with 9 bases matching TRBD2. Germline V gives CDR1 MGHRA, CDR2 YSYEKL. The CDR3 is 17 residues long. The trim removed 0 bases at V and 5 bases at J, leaving 9 bases unmatched. For the CDR3, the DNA is TGCGCCAGCAGCCAAGATCGGGCTCGCGGGAGGGGAGATACGCAGTATTTT. Its translation: CASSQDRARGRGDTQYF.

The chain is built from TRBV6-5 and TRBJ2-3; D is ambiguous. V was trimmed by 6 bases and J by 5 bases, leaving 6 bases between them. This CDR3 contains 11 residues. In germline, CDR1 is MNHEY, CDR2 SVGAGI. In DNA form, the CDR3 reads TGTGCCAGCAGGCCCATAGATACGCAGTATTTT. Translating it yields CASRPIDTQYF.

The V gene is TRBV19, the J gene TRBJ1-1; D call uncertain. V was trimmed by 6 bases and J by 0 bases, leaving 8 bases between them. CDR3 length: 13 residues. Germline assignment: CDR1 LNHDA and CDR2 SQIVND (reference sequence). CDR3: CASSNCLNTEAFF. The CDR3 DNA follows: TGTGCCAGTAGCAACTGTCTGAACACTGAAGCTTTCTTT.

This clonotype was seen once. The V call is TRBV3-1, the J call TRBJ1-1, with 10 bases lining up with TRBD1. J was trimmed by 4 bases and V by 3 bases; bases with no gene match: 11. The CDR3 spans 17 residues. The V gene's germline CDR1 is LGHDT and CDR2 YNNKEL (reference sequence). In DNA form, the CDR3 reads TGTGCCAGCAGCCACCGACAGGGGGCGAGGAGAATCACTGAAGCTTTCTTT. Protein sequence: CASSHRQGARRITEAFF.

This clonotype has only a few counts. The chain joins TRBV6-5 to TRBJ2-7; D might be TRBD2 (5 bases). This CDR3 has 15 amino acids. Trimming stripped 6 bases from V and 1 base from J, with 16 bases between. Per germline, CDR1 MNHEY and CDR2 SVGAGI. DNA of the CDR3: TGTGCCAGCAGGCGGCCGGGGATTGGGTCCTACGAGCAGTACTTC. Protein: CASRRPGIGSYEQYF.

The sample holds many counts of this clonotype. The J gene is TRBJ2-7, the V gene TRBV28; D is unclear. This CDR3 has 12 amino acids. Trimming took 3 bases from V and 4 from J, leaving 7 bases between them. CDR1 and CDR2 from the germline V gene are MDHEN and SYDVKM. The DNA of the CDR3 is TGTGCCAGCAGTTTCCTGGCGTACGAGCAGTACTTC. It specifies CASSFLAYEQYF. Together with reference TRBV28 and TRBJ2-7, the CDR3 gives the full variable domain: DVKVTQSSRYLVKRTGEKVFLECVQDMDHENMFWYRQDPGLGLRLIYFSYDVKMKEKGDIPEGYSVSREKKERFSLILESASTNQTSMYLCASSFLAYEQYFGPGTRLTVT.

The chain links TRBV19 to TRBJ1-5, with 12 nucleotides matching TRBD1. V lost 6 bases and J lost 8; bases outside the gene matches: 11. CDR1 and CDR2 from the germline V gene are LNHDA and SQIVND (reference sequence). The CDR3 consists of 16 residues. The CDR3 sequence is CASRRDRGPNGEPQHF. In DNA, the CDR3 is TGTGCCAGTAGAAGGGACAGGGGGCCGAACGGGGAGCCCCAGCATTTT. Drawing the rest from reference TRBV19 and TRBJ1-5, the complete variable domain is DGGITQSPKYLFRKEGQNVTLSCEQNLNHDAMYWYRQDPGQGLRLIYYSQIVNDFQKGDIAEGYSVSREKKESFPLTVTSAQKNPTAFYLCASRRDRGPNGEPQHFGDGTRLSIL.

The sample holds many counts of this clonotype. The rearrangement uses TRBV20-1 and TRBJ2-5; 11 bases agree with TRBD2. Germline trimming cut 3 bases from V and 7 bases from J; bases unmatched to any gene: 10. CDR1 is DFQATT, CDR2 SNEGSKA, per germline (reference sequence). The CDR3 covers 15 residues. The CDR3 sequence: CSASLSSGRSSTQYF. The CDR3 DNA reads as TGCAGTGCTAGTTTGTCTAGCGGGAGGTCCTCGACCCAGTACTTC.

Concerning this clonotype: A much larger clone lies a single base off, so this may be a read error. The J gene is TRBJ2-3, the V gene TRBV11-1, with 8 bases fitting TRBD2. Trimming took 4 bases from V and 0 from J; bases not matched to a gene: 15. The CDR3 loop spans 19 amino acids. Germline CDR1 SGHAT, CDR2 FQDESV (reference sequence). Written as DNA, the CDR3 is TGTGCCAGCAGCTCATCCGGGACTACCGGGAGGGCTAGCACAGATACGCAGTATTTT. This translates into CASSSSGTTGRASTDTQYF.